The 5 T cell receptor beta chains below were found in one sample sequenced in a study of T cells after posttransplantation cyclophosphamide. Produced via immunoSEQ multiplex PCR; TCRdb's table is partial and in-frame only. The profile covers roughly 4,000 clones, none occurring a single time. Treatment was busulfan-fludarabine conditioning, a marrow graft, and cyclophosphamide on days +3 and +4. The sample in question was PBMCs, obtained after allogeneic stem cell transplant with posttransplant cyclophosphamide. The receptors stem from a female patient under 30 who received an allogeneic stem cell transplant from an unrelated donor, was CMV-positive, and had acute GVHD only. Part of the T cells may come from the graft donor.

This clone was found many times. This chain uses TRBV5-4 with TRBJ1-4; 7 nucleotides align to TRBD1. CDR3 size: 15 residues. V lost 4 bases, J lost 2 bases, and 5 bases stayed unmatched. CDR1 is SGHNT, CDR2 YYREEE, per germline (reference sequence). As DNA, the CDR3 is TGTGCCAGCAGCATACAGGGGAGGACTAATGAAAAACTGTTTTTT. This sequence encodes CASSIQGRTNEKLFF.

This clone was observed many times. The rearrangement joins TRBV11-2 to TRBJ2-1, with TRBD2 matching over 10 bases. Germline V CDR1 and CDR2: SGHAT, FQNNGV. V was clipped by 6 bases and J by 4 bases; unmatched bases: 9. The length of the CDR3 is 16 residues. CDR3 DNA sequence: TGTGCCAGCAGACCGACCGGGACTAGCGTTTACAATGAGCAGTTCTTC. Protein product: CASRPTGTSVYNEQFF.

Ten or more counts support this clone. This chain links TRBV7-9 with TRBJ2-1, with 7 bases identical to TRBD2. The CDR3 is 18 residues long. In germline, CDR1 is SEHNR, CDR2 FQNEAQ (reference sequence). With 6 bases clipped from V and 0 bases from J, the junction kept 14 bases outside the gene matches. CDR3 bases: TGTGCCAGCAGTCCAAAGGGATTTAGCGGGCGCTCCTACAATGAGCAGTTCTTC. Encoded protein: CASSPKGFSGRSYNEQFF. The complete variable domain, with remaining parts taken from reference TRBV7-9 and TRBJ2-1, reads DTGVSQNPRHKITKRGQNVTFRCDPISEHNRLYWYRQTLGQGPEFLTYFQNEAQLEKSRLLSDRFSAERPKGSFSTLEIQRTEQGDSAMYLCASSPKGFSGRSYNEQFFGPGTRLTVL.

This clone was counted ten times or more. This chain connects TRBV30 to TRBJ2-1; TRBD1 matches 10 bases. V shed 3 bases and J 7 bases; nucleotides not matched to a gene: 9. The CDR3 is 15 amino acids. Germline CDR1 reads GTSNPN; CDR2 reads SVGIG (reference sequence). As DNA, the CDR3 is TGTGCCTGGAGGAGGGACAGGGGCGTTGTGAATGAGCAGTTCTTC. This encodes CAWRRDRGVVNEQFF.

At least ten counts were recorded for this clone. V is TRBV2 and J is TRBJ2-1, with 14 bases that match TRBD2. There are 16 residues in the CDR3. V dropped 8 bases and J dropped 4; count of bases not matched to a gene: 7. The germline V gene encodes CDR1 SNHLY and CDR2 FYNNEI. The CDR3 DNA follows: TGTGCCAGCCGACTAGCGGGAGGGACTCGGTACAATGAGCAGTTCTTC. It specifies CASRLAGGTRYNEQFF.